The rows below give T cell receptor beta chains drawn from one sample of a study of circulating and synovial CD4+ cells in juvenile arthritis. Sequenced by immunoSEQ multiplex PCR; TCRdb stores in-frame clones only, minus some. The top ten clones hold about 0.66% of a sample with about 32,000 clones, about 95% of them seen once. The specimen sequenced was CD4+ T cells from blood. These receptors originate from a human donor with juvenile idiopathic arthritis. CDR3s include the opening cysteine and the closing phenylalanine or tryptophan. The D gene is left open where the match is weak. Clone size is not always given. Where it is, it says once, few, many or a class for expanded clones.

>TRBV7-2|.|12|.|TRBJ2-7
TGTGCCAGCTCTTTTATCTCTAACGAGCAGTACTTC
CASSFISNEQYF
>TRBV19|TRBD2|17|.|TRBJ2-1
TGTGCCAGTAATACCGTGAGACTAGCGGGGGGGGTGAATGAGCAGTTCTTC
CASNTVRLAGGVNEQFF
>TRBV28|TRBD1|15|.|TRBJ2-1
TGTGCCAGCAGTCTACCGGGACAGTCCTACAATGAGCAGTTCTTC
CASSLPGQSYNEQFF
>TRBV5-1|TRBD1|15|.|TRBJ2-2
TGCGCCAGCCGTCCGGGGACAGGGGCTACCGGGGAGCTGTTTTTT
CASRPGTGATGELFF
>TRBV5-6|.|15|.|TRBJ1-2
TGTGCCAGCAACCCGCTTAGGGGACACCTCTATGGCTACACCTTC
CASNPLRGHLYGYTF
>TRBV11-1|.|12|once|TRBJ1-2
TGTGCCAGCAGATCCTCCGCAGGTCCCTACACCTTC
CASRSSAGPYTF
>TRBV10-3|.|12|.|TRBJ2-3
TGTGCCATCATGGCTAGCACAGATACGCAGTATTTT
CAIMASTDTQYF
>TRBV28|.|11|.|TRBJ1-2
TGTGCCAGCACACAGGGCTATGGCTACACCTTC
CASTQGYGYTF
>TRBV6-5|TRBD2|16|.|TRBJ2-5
TGTGCCAGCAGTTACCATAGTCTAGCGGACCGCGAGACCCAGTACTTC
CASSYHSLADRETQYF
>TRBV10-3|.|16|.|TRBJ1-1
TGTGCCATCAGTGAGTCAAAGAAGGGGGTAAACACTGAAGCTTTCTTT
CAISESKKGVNTEAFF
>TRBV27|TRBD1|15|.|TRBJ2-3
TGTGCCAGCAGTCCCGGGACAGGGGTCACAGATACGCAGTATTTT
CASSPGTGVTDTQYF
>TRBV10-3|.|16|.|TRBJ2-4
TGTGCCATCAGTGCTCGGGGTGATTTAGCCAAAAACATTCAGTACTTC
CAISARGDLAKNIQYF
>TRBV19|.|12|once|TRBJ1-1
TGTGCCAGTAACAATTTGTATACTGAAGCTTTCTTT
CASNNLYTEAFF
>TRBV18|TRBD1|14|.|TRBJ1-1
TGTGCCACAGGCCCCTCCACAGGGGCCACTGAAGCTTTCTTT
CATGPSTGATEAFF
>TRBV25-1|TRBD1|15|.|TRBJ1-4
TGTGCCAGCAGTCTACAGGGGATAGCTAATGAAAAACTGTTTTTT
CASSLQGIANEKLFF
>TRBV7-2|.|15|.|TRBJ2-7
TGTGCCAGCAGCTTAGTCGGTACAGAGACCTACGAGCAGTACTTC
CASSLVGTETYEQYF
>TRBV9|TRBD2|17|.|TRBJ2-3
TGTGCCAGCAGCGCCGGGGCTAGCGGGATGATATCAGATACGCAGTATTTT
CASSAGASGMISDTQYF
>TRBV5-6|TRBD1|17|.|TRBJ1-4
TGTGCCAGCAGCTTGGCCAGGGGGCGTCTCCCTAATGAAAAACTGTTTTTT
CASSLARGRLPNEKLFF
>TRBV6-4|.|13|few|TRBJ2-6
TGTGCCAGCAGTCTCTCTGGGGCCAACGTCCTGACTTTC
CASSLSGANVLTF
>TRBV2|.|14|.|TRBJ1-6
TGTGCCAGCACTCTACGGAGGGGAAATTCCCCCCTCCACTTT
CASTLRRGNSPLHF
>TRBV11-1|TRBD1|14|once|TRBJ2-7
TGTGCCAGCAGCTTGTGGGACAGAACCTACGAGCAGTACTTC
CASSLWDRTYEQYF
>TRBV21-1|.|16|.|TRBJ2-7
TGTGCCAGCAGCCTCCCTCCTGACAGGGTATCCTACGAGCAGTACTTC
CASSLPPDRVSYEQYF